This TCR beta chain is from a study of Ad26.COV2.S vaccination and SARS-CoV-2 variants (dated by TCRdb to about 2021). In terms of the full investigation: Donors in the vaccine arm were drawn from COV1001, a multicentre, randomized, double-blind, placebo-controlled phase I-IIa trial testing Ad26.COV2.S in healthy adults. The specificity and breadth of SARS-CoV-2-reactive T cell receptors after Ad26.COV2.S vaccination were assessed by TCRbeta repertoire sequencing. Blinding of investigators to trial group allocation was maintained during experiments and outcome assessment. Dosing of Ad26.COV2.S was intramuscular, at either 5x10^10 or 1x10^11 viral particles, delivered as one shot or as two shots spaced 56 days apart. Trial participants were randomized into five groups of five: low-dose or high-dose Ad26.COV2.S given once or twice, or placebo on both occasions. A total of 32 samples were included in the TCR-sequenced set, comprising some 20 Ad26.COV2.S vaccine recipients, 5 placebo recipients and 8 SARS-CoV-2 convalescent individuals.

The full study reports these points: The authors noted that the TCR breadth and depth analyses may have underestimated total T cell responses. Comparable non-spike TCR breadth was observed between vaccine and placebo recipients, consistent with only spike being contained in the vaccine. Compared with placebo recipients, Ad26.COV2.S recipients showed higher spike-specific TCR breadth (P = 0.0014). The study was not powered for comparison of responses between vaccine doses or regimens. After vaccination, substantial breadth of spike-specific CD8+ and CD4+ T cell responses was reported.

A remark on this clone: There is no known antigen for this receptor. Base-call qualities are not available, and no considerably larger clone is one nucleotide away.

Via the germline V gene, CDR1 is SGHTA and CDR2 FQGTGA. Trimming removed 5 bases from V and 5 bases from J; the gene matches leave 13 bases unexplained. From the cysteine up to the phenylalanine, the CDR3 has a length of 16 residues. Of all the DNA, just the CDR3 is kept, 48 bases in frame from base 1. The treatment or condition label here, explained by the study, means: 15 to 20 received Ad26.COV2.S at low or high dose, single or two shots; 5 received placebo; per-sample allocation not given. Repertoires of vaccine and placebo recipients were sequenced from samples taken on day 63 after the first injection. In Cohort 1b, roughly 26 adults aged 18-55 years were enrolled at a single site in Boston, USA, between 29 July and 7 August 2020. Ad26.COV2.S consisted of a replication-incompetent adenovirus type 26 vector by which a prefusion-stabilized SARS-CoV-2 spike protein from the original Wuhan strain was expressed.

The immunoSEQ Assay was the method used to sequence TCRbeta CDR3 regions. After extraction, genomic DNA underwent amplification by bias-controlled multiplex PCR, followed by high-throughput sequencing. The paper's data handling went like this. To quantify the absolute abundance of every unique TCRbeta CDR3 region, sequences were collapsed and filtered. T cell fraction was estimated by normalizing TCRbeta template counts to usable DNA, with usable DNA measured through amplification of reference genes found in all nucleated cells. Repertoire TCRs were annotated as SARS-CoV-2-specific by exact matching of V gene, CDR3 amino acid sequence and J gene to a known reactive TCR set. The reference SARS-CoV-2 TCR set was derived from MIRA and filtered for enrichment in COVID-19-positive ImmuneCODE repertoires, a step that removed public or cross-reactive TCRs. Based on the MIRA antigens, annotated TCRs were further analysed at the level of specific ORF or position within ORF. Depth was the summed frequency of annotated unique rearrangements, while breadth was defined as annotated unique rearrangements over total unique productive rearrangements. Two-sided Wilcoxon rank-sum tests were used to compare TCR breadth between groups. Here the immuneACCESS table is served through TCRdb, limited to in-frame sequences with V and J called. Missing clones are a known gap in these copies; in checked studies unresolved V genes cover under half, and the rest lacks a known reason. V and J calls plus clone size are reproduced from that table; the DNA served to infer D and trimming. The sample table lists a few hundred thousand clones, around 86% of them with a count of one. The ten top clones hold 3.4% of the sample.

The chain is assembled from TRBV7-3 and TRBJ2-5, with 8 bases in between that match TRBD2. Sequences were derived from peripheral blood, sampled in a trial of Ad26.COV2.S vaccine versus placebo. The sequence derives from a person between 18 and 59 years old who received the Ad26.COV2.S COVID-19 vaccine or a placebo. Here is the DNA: TGTGCCAGCAGCCCCACGGGGAGTAGCGGGGTGGAGACCCAGTACTTC. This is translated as CASSPTGSSGVETQYF.